The clone carrying this TCR beta chain is labeled medium-sized. This sample's time point: sample taken at primary tumor resection. This sample was taken from a study of spatial heterogeneity in lung cancer. Study information: Beta-chain sequences were consistently detected more often than alpha-chain sequences.

All TCR cDNA molecules were individually tagged with a unique molecular identifier. From the 5' RACE reads, TCRdb called clonotypes with MiXCR, one entry per CDR3 protein. Counted here are 2,100 or so distinct CDR3 sequences, approximately 7.9% occurring once; the ten biggest clones make up more than 10%. The V gene end was trimmed by 4 bases and the J gene end by 6 bases; junction bases not matched to a gene: 8. CDR3 length: 16 residues. This clonotype originated in a female donor with early-stage non-small cell lung cancer. The specimen comprised normal lung tissue next to the tumor, sampled at surgery. The rearrangement uses TRBV12-3 or TRBV12-4 and TRBJ2-2, with 10 bases that match TRBD2. The CDR3 reads CASSSSSGGGAGELFF. The CDR3 DNA reads TGTGCCAGCAGTTCCTCTAGCGGGGGAGGCGCCGGGGAGCTGTTTTTT.